Presented here are 32 T cell receptor beta chains from one specimen sequenced in a study of T cell responses to AZD1222 COVID-19 vaccine (dated by TCRdb to the early 2020s). The library was prepared using the immunoSEQ multiplex PCR assay. TCRdb's version of the immuneACCESS table is confined to in-frame rearrangements and falls short of the full clone set. An unresolved V gene accounts for under half of the shortfall where checked; the remainder is of unknown origin. For this sample there are approximately 100,000 clones; approximately 87% appear just once. Of the sample, approximately 4.7% is held by the ten largest clones. The time point label corresponds to: baseline before first vaccination. This specimen consisted of peripheral blood, obtained on day 0 of AZD1222 vaccination. These receptors came from an adult in good health.

The V call is TRBV7-9, the J call TRBJ1-6; 8 nucleotides agree with TRBD1. The germline V gene encodes CDR1 SEHNR and CDR2 FQNEAQ (reference sequence). There are 15 residues in the CDR3. Trimming removed 5 bases from V and 7 bases from J; junction bases left unmatched: 7. This CDR3 is CASSPRTGRNSPLHF. In nucleotides, the CDR3 is TGTGCCAGCAGCCCTAGGACAGGGCGGAATTCACCCCTCCACTTT.

The chain employs TRBV11-2 and TRBJ2-1; maybe TRBD2 (6 bases). This CDR3 is built from 15 residues. V gave up 5 bases and J gave up 2 bases, with 13 bases separating them. Germline-derived CDR1 and CDR2 are SGHAT and FQNNGV. The CDR3 coding sequence is TGTGCCAGCAGCCAAGGAGGGAGAACCTACAATGAGCAGTTCTTC. As protein: CASSQGGRTYNEQFF. Supplemented by reference TRBV11-2 and TRBJ2-1, the full variable domain reads EAGVAQSPRYKIIEKRQSVAFWCNPISGHATLYWYQQILGQGPKLLIQFQNNGVVDDSQLPKDRFSAERLKGVDSTLKIQPAKLEDSAVYLCASSQGGRTYNEQFFGPGTRLTVL.

This clone has just one count. The rearrangement uses TRBV18 and TRBJ2-4; D not certain. This CDR3 is built from 13 residues. The germline CDR1 and CDR2 sequences are KGHSH and LQKENI. Between the trimmed V and J ends, which lost 5 bases and 8 bases, there was a span of 13 bases. CDR3 DNA: TGTGCCAGCTCAGCCACTACCCAAGACATTCAGTACTTC. Translated: CASSATTQDIQYF.

The chain links TRBV10-3 to TRBJ2-3, with 8 bases that match TRBD2. V shed 3 bases and J 4 bases; nucleotides not matched to a gene: 9. The CDR3 consists of 16 residues. Germline CDR1 is ENHRY and CDR2 is SYGVKD. CDR3 residues: CAISEGGGLGADTQYF. The CDR3 bases are TGTGCCATCAGTGAAGGGGGGGGACTAGGCGCAGATACGCAGTATTTT.

J is TRBJ1-2 and V is TRBV19; TRBD1 matches 9 bases. V shed 7 bases, J shed 7 bases, and the junction held 13 bases outside the gene matches. Germline lookup yields CDR1 LNHDA and CDR2 SQIVND (reference sequence). This CDR3 has 15 residues. CDR3 loop: CASTQITTGGLGYTF. CDR3 nucleotide sequence: TGTGCCAGTACCCAGATCACTACAGGGGGCCTTGGCTACACCTTC.

The rearrangement links TRBV28 to TRBJ1-5; tentative D call: TRBD1 (6 bases). This CDR3 comprises 15 residues. Deletions cut 7 bases from V and 2 bases from J, with 15 bases between. In germline, CDR1 is MDHEN, CDR2 SYDVKM. The CDR3 reads CASTTQGIGNQPQHF. CDR3 coding DNA: TGTGCCAGCACTACGCAGGGGATAGGCAATCAGCCCCAGCATTTT.

The rearrangement joins TRBV11-2 to TRBJ2-7; D gene unclear. CDR1 is SGHAT and CDR2 is FQNNGV in the germline V gene. Trimming pared 0 bases from V and 2 bases from J, leaving 8 bases between. This CDR3 comprises 14 residues. CDR3 DNA: TGTGCCAGCAGCTTAGAACCCTCCGCCTACGAGCAGTACTTC. This sequence encodes CASSLEPSAYEQYF.

This clone was recorded only once. The chain carries TRBV24-1 and TRBJ1-2; the match to TRBD1 covers 10 bases. J gave up 4 bases and V 5 bases, and 6 bases lay outside the gene matches. Germline V gene sequence: CDR1 KGHDR, CDR2 SFDVKD. The CDR3 runs 15 residues. The CDR3 loop is CATSAGDRGAYGYTF. The CDR3 bases are TGTGCCACCAGTGCGGGGGACAGGGGAGCCTATGGCTACACCTTC.

The chain employs TRBV28 and TRBJ2-7; D not certain. Per germline, CDR1 MDHEN and CDR2 SYDVKM. The V end lost 4 bases, the J end lost 2 bases, and 12 bases lay between the germline ends. The CDR3 runs 14 residues. The CDR3 here is CASSYPGSTYEQYF. The CDR3, as DNA: TGTGCCAGCAGTTATCCAGGATCTACCTACGAGCAGTACTTC.

The chain uses TRBV25-1 and TRBJ1-2; a weak D match, TRBD1 (6 bases). The V end lost 1 base, the J end lost 4 bases, and 7 bases lay between the germline ends. This CDR3 is 13 amino acids long. Germline values: CDR1 MGHDK, CDR2 SYGVNS. The CDR3 DNA reads as TGTGCCAGCAGTGAATTGGGGGCCTATGGCTACACCTTC. Translation gives CASSELGAYGYTF.

The CDR3 region has the DNA TGTGCCAGCAGCGTGAGAGGGGGCACTAATGAAAAACTGTTTTTT. As protein: CASSVRGGTNEKLFF. V is TRBV5-5 and J is TRBJ1-4; 7 nucleotides agree with TRBD1. Trimming removed 4 bases from V and 2 bases from J; junction bases left unmatched: 5. The CDR3 contains 15 residues. The germline V gene encodes CDR1 SGHKS and CDR2 YYEKEE (reference sequence).

J is TRBJ1-1 and V is TRBV28; no clear D. The CDR3 spans 15 residues. V gave up 7 bases and J gave up 0 bases, with 15 bases separating them. CDR1 MDHEN and CDR2 SYDVKM come from the germline V gene. This CDR3 reads CASTTATSMNTEAFF. DNA for the CDR3: TGTGCCAGCACCACCGCGACCAGTATGAACACTGAAGCTTTCTTT.

This clone has a single count. The chain has TRBV27 and TRBJ2-1, with 7 bases lining up with TRBD2. The CDR3 covers 15 residues. Trimming at V came to 4 bases and at J to 3 bases, leaving 6 bases not matched to a gene. Germline CDR1 MNHEY, CDR2 SMNVEV (reference sequence). CDR3 coding DNA: TGTGCCAGCAGTTCCAGCGGGATCGTCTACAATGAGCAGTTCTTC. It translates to CASSSSGIVYNEQFF.

The V gene is TRBV2, the J gene TRBJ1-1; possible D gene TRBD1, 6 bases. The CDR3 runs to 14 residues. Germline V gives CDR1 SNHLY, CDR2 FYNNEI. Trimming cost V 5 bases and J 4 bases, with 14 bases left between them. For the CDR3, the DNA is TGTGCCAGCAGTAGTCGACAGGACTTCACTGAAGCTTTCTTT. Protein product: CASSSRQDFTEAFF. The full variable domain, with the rest looked up from reference TRBV2 and TRBJ1-1, is EPEVTQTPSHQVTQMGQEVILRCVPISNHLYFYWYRQILGQKVEFLVSFYNNEISEKSEIFDDQFSVERPDGSNFTLKIRSTKLEDSAMYFCASSSRQDFTEAFFGQGTRLTVV.

The chain recombines TRBV3-1 (or the pseudogene TRBV3-2) with TRBJ2-2; D ambiguous. The germline V gene has CDR1 LGHDT and CDR2 YNNKEL (reference sequence). The CDR3 loop spans 14 amino acids. V lost 4 bases and J lost 4, with 10 bases in between. The CDR3 DNA follows: TGTGCCAGCAGCCCATTAAGGAGCACCGGGGAGCTGTTTTTT. Translated: CASSPLRSTGELFF.

This rearrangement joins TRBV10-1 to TRBJ1-4; possibly TRBD1 for D (5 bases). Germline V gene sequence: CDR1 WNHNN, CDR2 SYGVQD (reference sequence). The CDR3 is 15 residues long. The V end was cut by 2 bases, the J end by 8 bases, with 15 bases between. The CDR3 nucleotides read TGCGCCAGCAGTGAGAATTCGGCAGGGAGGGAAAAACTGTTTTTT. Residues: CASSENSAGREKLFF.

This clone was recorded only once. A junction boundary mismatches the germline segment, possibly from a read error. The chain is built from TRBV19 and TRBJ2-1; D is possibly TRBD1 (6 bases). CDR3 length: 13 amino acids. Germline V gives CDR1 LNHDA, CDR2 SQIVND (reference sequence). CDR3 coding DNA: TGTGCCAGTAGTATTGTAGGGGACAATGGGCAGTTCTTC. This translates into CASSIVGDNGQFF.

This clone was found once. The chain combines TRBV6-5 with TRBJ1-6; tentatively, D is TRBD1 (5 bases). The CDR3 consists of 15 residues. CDR1 and CDR2 (germline): MNHEY, SVGAGI. V was pared by 2 bases and J by 7 bases, with 12 bases between. The CDR3 sequence: CASSYGGVGNSPLHF. The CDR3 DNA follows: TGTGCCAGCAGTTACGGGGGGGTCGGAAATTCACCCCTCCACTTT.

The V and J genes are TRBV12-5 and TRBJ2-1, with D hard to call. CDR3 size: 13 residues. Between the trimmed V and J ends, which lost 2 bases and 10 bases, there was a span of 12 bases. Germline values: CDR1 LGHNT, CDR2 FRNRAP. The CDR3 DNA follows: TGTGCTAGTGGTTTGTCTCCTCTCGAGGAGCAGTTCTTC. Translating it yields CASGLSPLEEQFF. The full variable domain, rest sourced from reference TRBV12-5 and TRBJ2-1, is DARVTQTPRHKVTEMGQEVTMRCQPILGHNTVFWYRQTMMQGLELLAYFRNRAPLDDSGMPKDRFSAEMPDATLATLKIQPSEPRDSAVYFCASGLSPLEEQFFGPGTRLTVL.

This clone was detected once. The chain has TRBV7-2 and TRBJ2-1, with 10 bases lining up with TRBD2. J was trimmed by 7 bases and V by 8 bases; bases with no gene match: 14. Germline CDR1 is SGHTA and CDR2 is FQGNSA. This CDR3 has 16 residues. CDR3 coding DNA: TGTGCCAGCGGACAGATGACTAGCGGGTGGGGGAATGAGCAGTTCTTC. Protein product: CASGQMTSGWGNEQFF.

This rearrangement joins TRBV5-1 to TRBJ2-1, with 9 bases fitting TRBD2. The CDR3 extends over 15 amino acids. The J segment lost 8 bases and the V segment lost 1 base, leaving 7 bases of the junction unmatched. Germline-derived CDR1 and CDR2 are SGHRS and YFSETQ. The DNA of the CDR3 is TGCGCCAGCAGCTTGCCTAGCGGGATTATCGATGAGCAGTTCTTC. Translating it yields CASSLPSGIIDEQFF. The variable domain in full, completed from reference TRBV5-1 and TRBJ2-1, reads KAGVTQTPRYLIKTRGQQVTLSCSPISGHRSVSWYQQTPGQGLQFLFEYFSETQRNKGNFPGRFSGRQFSNSRSEMNVSTLELGDSALYLCASSLPSGIIDEQFFGPGTRLTVL.

The rearrangement links TRBV18 to TRBJ1-5; TRBD1 agrees at 7 bases. Trimming took 4 bases from V and 7 from J; bases not matched to a gene: 4. The V gene's germline CDR1 is KGHSH and CDR2 LQKENI. This CDR3 spans 13 amino acids. CDR3 sequence (DNA): TGTGCCAGCTCACTTCAGGGGGAGCAGCCCCAGCATTTT. Encoded protein: CASSLQGEQPQHF.

J is TRBJ1-2 and V is TRBV7-3; possibly TRBD1 for D (6 bases). The CDR3 extends over 14 amino acids. Germline lookup yields CDR1 SGHTA and CDR2 FQGTGA. Deletions cut 2 bases from V and 8 bases from J, with 15 bases between. The CDR3 DNA reads as TGTGCCAGCAGCTTATGGGGGGACAAAGGAGGCTACACCTTC. This encodes CASSLWGDKGGYTF.

The rearrangement links TRBV28 to TRBJ2-6; either TRBD1 or TRBD2 may fit D (5 bases each). Trimming took 3 bases from V and 8 from J, leaving 11 bases between them. The CDR3 has 14 residues. Per germline, CDR1 MDHEN and CDR2 SYDVKM. Here the CDR3 reads CASSFSGRSNVLTF. DNA of the CDR3: TGTGCCAGCAGTTTCTCGGGGCGGTCCAACGTCCTGACTTTC.

The J gene is TRBJ2-4, the V gene TRBV2; tentatively, D is TRBD1 or TRBD2 (5 bases each). V lost 6 bases to trimming and J lost 6 bases, with 18 bases between them. The V gene's germline CDR1 is SNHLY and CDR2 FYNNEI. The CDR3 contains 15 residues. CDR3 sequence reads: CASSPGPQRVNIQYF. CDR3 nucleotide sequence: TGTGCCAGCAGCCCGGGACCCCAAAGGGTAAACATTCAGTACTTC.

This chain joins TRBV13 and TRBJ2-7; D not certain. CDR1 PRHDT and CDR2 FYEKMQ come from the germline V gene (reference sequence). This CDR3 contains 11 residues. Trimming left V 4 bases short and J 0 bases short, with 1 base between. The CDR3 nucleotides read TGTGCCAGCAGCTACTCCTACGAGCAGTACTTC. Protein product: CASSYSYEQYF.

This rearrangement joins TRBV7-2 to TRBJ2-1; 8 bases line up with TRBD2. CDR1 and CDR2 (germline): SGHTA, FQGNSA. This CDR3 comprises 18 residues. V lost 5 bases and J lost 7; bases outside the gene matches: 19. The CDR3 sequence is CASSLGIDPAGAWNEQFF. CDR3 sequence (DNA): TGTGCCAGCAGCCTCGGGATAGATCCAGCGGGAGCCTGGAATGAGCAGTTCTTC.

This sequence joins TRBV27 and TRBJ2-7, with TRBD1 matching over 7 bases. CDR1 MNHEY and CDR2 SMNVEV come from the germline V gene (reference sequence). This CDR3 contains 15 residues. The J segment lost 1 base and the V segment lost 5 bases, leaving 8 bases of the junction unmatched. The CDR3 region is CASSLTGVVSYEQYF. CDR3 bases: TGTGCCAGCAGTCTCACAGGGGTAGTTTCCTACGAGCAGTACTTC.

This clone has only one observation. The V and J genes are TRBV11-2 and TRBJ1-1, with D tentatively TRBD1 (5 bases). The CDR3 is made up of 14 amino acids. Germline V gene data show CDR1 as SGHAT and CDR2 as FQNNGV. Trimming left V 5 bases short and J 11 bases short, with 21 bases between. The CDR3 DNA follows: TGTGCCAGCAGCCGCACCGGGACCGCGACGGGTGCTTTCTTT. Residues: CASSRTGTATGAFF.

The chain links TRBV6-5 to TRBJ2-7; no definite D call. Germline V CDR1 and CDR2: MNHEY, SVGAGI. Trimming pared 7 bases from V and 1 base from J, leaving 11 bases between. This CDR3 comprises 13 residues. CDR3 in DNA: TGTGCCAGCAAGTTGGGTCGTTCCTACGAGCAGTACTTC. This codes for CASKLGRSYEQYF.

The rearrangement joins TRBV28 to TRBJ2-7; D unclear. CDR1 MDHEN and CDR2 SYDVKM come from the germline V gene. The CDR3 extends over 12 amino acids. The V and J ends lost 3 bases and 0 bases respectively, with 3 bases between them. CDR3: CASSFSSYEQYF. CDR3 nucleotide sequence: TGTGCCAGCAGTTTTTCCTCCTACGAGCAGTACTTC.

This chain uses TRBV2 with TRBJ2-5, with D perhaps TRBD1 or TRBD2 (6 bases each). The ends were cut back, 3 bases at V and 3 bases at J, with 17 bases in the middle. The CDR3 is made up of 16 amino acids. Germline V gene data show CDR1 as SNHLY and CDR2 as FYNNEI. The CDR3 region has the DNA TGTGCCAGCAGTGAGGGTAGAGGGGGGTGGGAAGAGACCCAGTACTTC. Translating gives CASSEGRGGWEETQYF. Combining the CDR3 with reference TRBV2 and TRBJ2-5 gives the whole variable domain EPEVTQTPSHQVTQMGQEVILRCVPISNHLYFYWYRQILGQKVEFLVSFYNNEISEKSEIFDDQFSVERPDGSNFTLKIRSTKLEDSAMYFCASSEGRGGWEETQYFGPGTRLLVL.